This T cell receptor (beta chain) is drawn from a study of T-cell memory formation after mild COVID-19. Study in general: Largely, the TCR clusters proved donor specific. Study observations and caveats: The CD4+ clones that contracted clustered mainly within CM and EM, and the CD8+ clones concentrated in EMRA.

In regard to this clonotype: The antigen is not known.

Germline V CDR1 and CDR2: SGHVS, FNYEAQ. V was pared by 1 base and J by 7 bases, with 14 bases between. The CDR3 sequence is 15 residues long. MiXCR, run by TCRdb on the 5' RACE reads, gives a single entry per CDR3 protein. The data hold 85,000 to 130,000 distinct CDR3 sequences, with over 15% observed a single time. The receptor comes from an adult woman who had mild COVID-19 (a few samples of this study predate the infection). Cell type and time point are not known. This chain joins TRBV7-6 and TRBJ2-1; D gene uncertain. The specimen was PBMCs or a T cell subset sorted from them (not recorded which). This CDR3 reads CASSLGKVPRNEQFF. Here the CDR3 DNA reads TGTGCCAGCAGCTTAGGGAAAGTTCCAAGGAATGAGCAGTTCTTC.